This T cell receptor (beta chain) was identified during a study of shared clonotypes between healthy human individuals. Around 30,000 T cell genomes, or roughly 300 ng DNA, went into replicate PCRs of unsorted PBMC. Sequencing was performed with immunoSEQ multiplex PCR; in TCRdb, only in-frame clones are kept and a portion is missing. The sample records fewer than 650,000 clones, around 81% being singletons. Remarks on this clone: Its matching antigen is unknown.

Study-wide findings and caveats: Sample collection involved blood only; tissue repertoires are likely different. Among donors, clonotype sharing was expected to be affected by sequencing depth.

Germline V lookup: CDR1 SGHRS, CDR2 YFSETQ. The CDR3 has 13 amino acids. V was clipped by 0 bases and J by 9 bases, with 13 bases between them. The study drew its donors from healthy HIV-negative adults without recent acute infections or vaccinations. The receptor was isolated from a woman aged 40 to 55 in good health. Some clones in this sample may be carry-over from other donors' samples. This chain joins TRBV5-1 and TRBJ2-7, with no clear D. Sequencing was done on a sample of PBMCs. CDR3 bases: TGCGCCAGCAGCTTGGATACAGCCAGGCGGCAGTACTTC. Amino acids: CASSLDTARRQYF.